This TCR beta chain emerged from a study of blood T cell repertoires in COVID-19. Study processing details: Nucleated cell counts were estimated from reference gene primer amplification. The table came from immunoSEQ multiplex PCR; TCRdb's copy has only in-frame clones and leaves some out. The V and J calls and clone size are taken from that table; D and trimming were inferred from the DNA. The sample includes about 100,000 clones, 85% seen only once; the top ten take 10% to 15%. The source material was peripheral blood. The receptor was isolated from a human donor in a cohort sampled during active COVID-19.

The CDR3 spells CASSSLAGGLGELFF. Written as DNA, the CDR3 is TGTGCCAGCAGCTCCCTTGCGGGAGGCCTCGGGGAGCTGTTTTTT. The V call is TRBV11-2, the J call TRBJ2-2, with 8 bases that match TRBD2. The germline V gene encodes CDR1 SGHAT and CDR2 FQNNGV. The CDR3 loop spans 15 amino acids. The junction had 8 bases not matched to a gene; V was cut back by 4 bases and J by 7 bases.